The 24 T cell receptor beta chains given below trace back to one sample, sequenced in a study of human versus mouse CDR3 diversity and MHC coevolution. Clones were read by immunoSEQ multiplex PCR, and TCRdb kept only the in-frame ones, dropping some. The table includes around 59,000 clones, 85% to 95% detected once. Material: naive CD4+ T cells from blood. Regarding subset: CD45RO-negative CD62L-positive naive CD4 T cells. The origin of the receptors is a person aged 55 to 70 in good health.

The rearrangement links TRBV9 to TRBJ2-3; 7 nucleotides agree with TRBD2. Germline values: CDR1 SGDLS, CDR2 YYNGEE. V shed 6 bases and J 0 bases; nucleotides not matched to a gene: 10. This CDR3 region has 16 residues. The CDR3 here is CASTEEGGESTDTQYF. CDR3 DNA: TGTGCCAGCACGGAGGAGGGAGGGGAGAGCACAGATACGCAGTATTTT.

The V gene is TRBV30, the J gene TRBJ1-1; no reliable D call. The V gene's germline CDR1 is GTSNPN and CDR2 SVGIG (reference sequence). Trimming cost V 1 base and J 7 bases, with 7 bases left between them. The CDR3 contains 11 residues. The CDR3 coding sequence is TGTGCCTGGAGTGGAGGAGGTGAAGCTTTCTTT. Its translation: CAWSGGGEAFF.

The chain recombines TRBV19 with TRBJ2-5, with 7 bases lining up with TRBD1. The J call is doubtful: the DNA matches TRBJ2-7 better. The CDR3 is made up of 17 amino acids. The germline V gene encodes CDR1 LNHDA and CDR2 SQIVND (reference sequence). The CDR3 sequence is CASSIGSSSGQPYEQYF. CDR3 DNA sequence: TGTGCCAGTAGTATTGGGTCATCATCGGGACAGCCCTACGAGCAGTACTTC.

The chain carries TRBV6-1 and TRBJ1-5, with 10 bases that match TRBD1. The V gene end was trimmed by 8 bases and the J gene end by 6 bases; junction bases not matched to a gene: 4. The CDR3 length is 13 residues. Germline V gene lookup returns CDR1 MNHNS and CDR2 SASEGT. CDR3 amino acids: CASGDRGPQPQHF. CDR3 in DNA: TGTGCCAGCGGGGACAGGGGCCCTCAGCCCCAGCATTTT.

The gene calls are TRBV5-1 and TRBJ2-1, with D maybe TRBD2 (5 bases). V was pared by 0 bases and J by 6 bases, with 13 bases between. Germline CDR1 reads SGHRS; CDR2 reads YFSETQ. This CDR3 is 15 amino acids long. Here the CDR3 reads CASSLAVAGGNEQFF. DNA of the CDR3: TGCGCCAGCAGCTTGGCCGTGGCCGGAGGCAATGAGCAGTTCTTC.

The chain joins TRBV6-5 to TRBJ1-1; D call uncertain. CDR3 length: 13 amino acids. Per germline, CDR1 MNHEY and CDR2 SVGAGI. Trimming cost V 1 base and J 6 bases, with 9 bases left between them. The CDR3 nucleotides read TGTGCCAGCAGTTACTTTTCTTCCGCTGAAGCTTTCTTT. This encodes CASSYFSSAEAFF.

The chain recombines TRBV9 with TRBJ2-3, with 8 bases fitting TRBD2. Germline V CDR1 and CDR2: SGDLS, YYNGEE. The CDR3 sequence is 15 residues long. Trimming took 2 bases from V and 4 from J; bases not matched to a gene: 6. The chain's CDR3 is CASSVAGTSPDTQYF. The CDR3 DNA follows: TGTGCCAGCAGCGTCGCCGGGACTAGTCCAGATACGCAGTATTTT.

The chain links TRBV5-1 to TRBJ1-6, with D perhaps TRBD1 (6 bases). CDR1 and CDR2 (germline): SGHRS, YFSETQ. The CDR3 spans 15 residues. Trimming pared 3 bases from V and 3 bases from J, leaving 10 bases between. DNA for the CDR3: TGCGCCAGCAGCTCGGGGGGCGACTATAATTCACCCCTCCACTTT. Encoded protein: CASSSGGDYNSPLHF.

The CDR3 spells CASSFEGRTGELFF. The CDR3 DNA follows: TGTGCCAGCAGTTTTGAGGGAAGAACCGGGGAGCTGTTTTTT. V is TRBV27 and J is TRBJ2-2; D is possibly TRBD2 (5 bases). Trimming removed 3 bases at V and 5 bases at J, with 10 bases between. The CDR3 is made up of 14 amino acids. CDR1 and CDR2 (germline): MNHEY, SMNVEV (reference sequence).

The chain has TRBV5-8 and TRBJ2-7; 9 bases fit TRBD2. This CDR3 has 16 residues. V dropped 2 bases and J dropped 7; count of bases not matched to a gene: 13. The germline CDR1 and CDR2 sequences are SGHTS and YDEGEE. CDR3 in amino acids: CASSFRRTSDIGEQYF. Written as DNA, the CDR3 is TGTGCCAGCAGCTTCCGAAGGACTAGCGACATTGGGGAGCAGTACTTC.

This chain links TRBV30 with TRBJ1-6, with 10 positions matching TRBD1. Looked up from germline, CDR1 is GTSNPN and CDR2 is SVGIG (reference sequence). The CDR3 is 20 amino acids. The junction had 12 bases not matched to a gene; V was cut back by 1 base and J by 0 bases. The CDR3 nucleotides are TGTGCCTGGAGTGCGACAGGGGGCACATATCAGAGCTCCTATAATTCACCCCTCCACTTT. Residues: CAWSATGGTYQSSYNSPLHF.

J is TRBJ1-5 and V is TRBV2, with 11 bases matching TRBD1. The ends lost 4 bases at V and 8 bases at J; junction bases unmatched: 7. This CDR3 contains 15 residues. Germline V CDR1 and CDR2: SNHLY, FYNNEI. CDR3 in DNA: TGTGCCAGCAGTGCTTGGACAGGGGGCTGGGAGCCCCAGCATTTT. This sequence encodes CASSAWTGGWEPQHF.

CDR3: CASDREGNTGELFF. CDR3 coding DNA: TGTGCCAGCGACCGGGAAGGGAACACCGGGGAGCTGTTTTTT. This chain uses TRBV6-1 with TRBJ2-2; D possibly corresponds to TRBD2 (5 bases). This CDR3 is built from 14 residues. Trimming shortened V by 8 bases and J by 1 base, and 11 bases separated the two germline ends. The germline V gene encodes CDR1 MNHNS and CDR2 SASEGT.

The CDR3 nucleotides are TGTGCCAGCAGCACGACTAGCGGGAGAGCTTACAATGAGCAGTTCTTC. Translating gives CASSTTSGRAYNEQFF. The chain is built from TRBV7-8 and TRBJ2-1; TRBD2 matches at 12 bases. There are 16 residues in the CDR3. Trimming took 5 bases from V and 4 from J; bases not matched to a gene: 6. The V gene's germline CDR1 is SGHVS and CDR2 FQNEAQ.

This chain uses TRBV28 with TRBJ1-1; D is uncertain. Germline CDR1 MDHEN, CDR2 SYDVKM. The CDR3 extends over 13 amino acids. V was shortened by 5 bases and J by 3 bases, with 10 bases between the two germline ends. CDR3 in amino acids: CASSPRLDTEAFF. CDR3 in DNA: TGTGCCAGCAGTCCCCGGTTGGACACTGAAGCTTTCTTT.

The V and J genes are TRBV7-9 and TRBJ2-7, with TRBD1 matching over 9 bases. Unmatched junction bases numbered 9, after V lost 5 bases and J lost 4 bases. CDR1 is SEHNR and CDR2 is FQNEAQ in the germline V gene (reference sequence). The CDR3 length is 15 residues. The chain's CDR3 is CASSPRQGGSYEQYF. The DNA for the CDR3 is TGTGCCAGCAGCCCCCGACAGGGGGGATCATACGAGCAGTACTTC. Based on the CDR3 plus reference TRBV7-9 and TRBJ2-7, the full variable domain is DTGVSQNPRHKITKRGQNVTFRCDPISEHNRLYWYRQTLGQGPEFLTYFQNEAQLEKSRLLSDRFSAERPKGSFSTLEIQRTEQGDSAMYLCASSPRQGGSYEQYFGPGTRLTVT.

The chain has TRBV29-1 and TRBJ2-5, with D hard to call. The CDR3 has 12 residues. The germline gives CDR1 SQVTM, CDR2 ANQGSEA. Trimming removed 4 bases at V and 2 bases at J, with 8 bases between. The CDR3 sequence is CSVGGGQETQYF. As DNA, the CDR3 is TGCAGCGTTGGAGGCGGACAAGAGACCCAGTACTTC.

This clone was observed a single time. This rearrangement joins TRBV7-8 to TRBJ2-5; D remains unclear. The assigned J gene may be wrong: the sequence end matches TRBJ2-7 better. The CDR3 is made up of 13 amino acids. CDR1 SGHVS and CDR2 FQNEAQ come from the germline V gene. CDR3 amino acids: CASSPFDWYEQYF. In nucleotides, the CDR3 is TGTGCCAGCAGCCCCTTCGACTGGTACGAGCAGTACTTC.

This rearrangement joins TRBV11-3 to TRBJ2-7, with a weak D call TRBD1 (6 bases). V lost 7 bases, J lost 6 bases, and 13 bases lay in between. CDR1 is SGHNT and CDR2 is YENEEA in the germline V gene. This CDR3 spans 12 amino acids. The CDR3 region has the DNA TGTGCCAGCACTTATACAGGGAGCGAGCAGTACTTC. Encoded protein: CASTYTGSEQYF.

The chain uses TRBV6-5 and TRBJ2-7; 7 bases are shared with TRBD1. J lost 4 bases, V lost 7 bases, and 13 bases had no gene match. The germline V gene has CDR1 MNHEY and CDR2 SVGAGI. This CDR3 spans 15 amino acids. The CDR3 DNA reads as TGTGCCAGCAAACCCGACGGACAGGCTTGGTACGAGCAGTACTTC. It codes for CASKPDGQAWYEQYF.

V gene TRBV27 combines with J gene TRBJ2-5; TRBD2 matches 8 bases. In germline, CDR1 is MNHEY, CDR2 SMNVEV (reference sequence). V lost 5 bases to trimming and J lost 2 bases; unmatched junction nucleotides: 19. The CDR3 sequence is 19 residues long. This CDR3 is CASSPMLPTSGGHQETQYF. CDR3 nucleotides: TGTGCCAGCAGTCCCATGTTGCCAACTAGCGGCGGCCATCAAGAGACCCAGTACTTC.

The chain has TRBV19 and TRBJ2-5; perhaps TRBD1 as D (6 bases). This CDR3 is 14 amino acids long. Germline V gene sequence: CDR1 LNHDA, CDR2 SQIVND (reference sequence). V was pared by 3 bases and J by 2 bases, with 10 bases between. The CDR3 loop reads CASSMGARQETQYF. CDR3 nucleotides: TGTGCCAGTAGTATGGGGGCTCGACAAGAGACCCAGTACTTC.

CDR3 nucleotide sequence: TGTGCCAGCAGCTTAGGGGACAGGGTACCTAATGAAAAACTGTTTTTT. As protein: CASSLGDRVPNEKLFF. The V gene is TRBV11-2, the J gene TRBJ1-4; 9 bases align to TRBD1. The germline V gene has CDR1 SGHAT and CDR2 FQNNGV. V was clipped by 1 base and J by 3 bases; unmatched bases: 3. CDR3 length: 16 residues.

This sequence joins TRBV7-8 and TRBJ2-2, with D possibly TRBD2 on 5 matching bases. The CDR3 sequence is 15 residues long. The germline gives CDR1 SGHVS, CDR2 FQNEAQ. The V gene lost 5 bases and the J gene lost 3 bases, with 13 bases spanning the gap. The CDR3 DNA reads TGTGCCAGCAGCCCCCCCGGGCGGGACACCGGGGAGCTGTTTTTT. Translating gives CASSPPGRDTGELFF.